What follows is one TCR beta chain and its context. Its antigen is currently unknown. Individual cDNA molecules were tagged with unique molecular identifiers, the study reported. TCRdb itself ran the 5' RACE reads through MiXCR, one entry per CDR3 protein. This sample has tens of thousands of distinct CDR3 sequences, with 9.5% to 15% found just once. The data were taken from a study of early T cells in non-severe SARS-CoV-2 infection. For the study at large: Chains stayed unpaired after sequencing of bulk RNA from unsorted whole blood.

CDR1 and CDR2 from the germline V gene are LGHNA and YSLEER. The CDR3 has 15 amino acids. V lost 0 bases and J lost 3; bases outside the gene matches: 2. Study-wide points: VDJdb matching, biased toward anti-spike CD8 responses, missed private and CD4 specificities.

The specimen sequenced was whole blood. The chain carries TRBV4-3 and TRBJ2-1; TRBD2 matches at 7 bases. This sequence was found in an adult who was a healthcare worker with PCR-confirmed SARS-CoV-2 infection or an uninfected control (not recorded which). CDR3 amino acids: CASSQDPSGYNEQFF. The CDR3 nucleotides are TGCGCCAGCAGCCAAGACCCTAGCGGCTACAATGAGCAGTTCTTC.